The 25 T cell receptor beta chains reported below all come from one sample, sequenced in a study of tumor-infiltrating lymphocytes in primary liver carcinoma. From roughly 470 ng total RNA, TCR beta cDNA was generated with a primer in the constant region. Libraries for TCR beta were built through three nested multiplex PCR rounds, which together made up a slightly modified ARM-PCR procedure. The two initial PCR rounds, 9 to 11 cycles each, used TRBV1-TRBV30 forward and C-beta reverse primers. Via MiXCR, TCRdb re-called the multiplex PCR reads, giving one row per CDR3 protein. The data show about 310,000 distinct CDR3 sequences, 50% to 75% seen once. Germline DNA was extracted too, while blood RNA derived from unsorted whole blood. The material sequenced was peripheral blood. These receptors all come from a woman aged 25 to 39 with primary liver carcinoma and hepatitis B virus infection.

Points on this clonotype: A much larger clone lies one base from this, so it may be a read error. The rearrangement links TRBV6-5 to TRBJ2-2; 7 nucleotides line up with TRBD2. Trimming removed 6 bases from V and 4 bases from J; junction bases left unmatched: 8. CDR3 length equals 15 residues. Germline V lookup: CDR1 MNHEY, CDR2 SVGAGI. In DNA, the CDR3 is TGTGCCAGCAGGGTCGGCGGGAGCGGCACCGGGGAGCTGTTTTTT. This codes for CASRVGGSGTGELFF.

Note on this clonotype: Mismatch with germline at one junction end may stem from a read error. J is TRBJ1-5 and V is TRBV6-6; 7 bases are a match to TRBD1. Germline V gene sequence: CDR1 MNHNY, CDR2 SVGAGI (reference sequence). The CDR3 runs 14 residues. DNA of the CDR3: TGTGCCAGCAGCCCGGACAGGTCCAATCAGCCCCAGCGTTTT. This encodes CASSPDRSNQPQRF.

V usage is TRBV7-9 and J usage is TRBJ2-7; 13 bases match TRBD2. V was clipped by 1 base and J by 7 bases; unmatched bases: 16. CDR3 size: 19 residues. From germline, CDR1 is SEHNR and CDR2 FQNEAQ (reference sequence). The CDR3 loop is CASSLVVGTSGKTLGEQYF. The CDR3 DNA follows: TGTGCCAGCAGCTTAGTGGTAGGGACTAGCGGGAAGACCCTGGGTGAGCAGTACTTC.

Concerning this clonotype: An end of the junction does not agree with germline; a read error may underlie this. V is TRBV7-9 and J is TRBJ2-1; 7 nucleotides agree with TRBD2. Germline assignment: CDR1 SEHNR and CDR2 FQNEAQ (reference sequence). The CDR3 runs to 16 residues. This CDR3 reads CANSLAGGRPNNEQFF. For the CDR3, the DNA is TGTGCCAACAGCTTAGCAGGCGGGAGACCTAACAATGAGCAGTTCTTC.

This clonotype was counted only a few times. This sequence joins TRBV7-8 and TRBJ2-1; unclear D gene. The V and J ends lost 1 base and 6 bases respectively, with 10 bases between them. Per germline, CDR1 SGHVS and CDR2 FQNEAQ. The CDR3 has 14 amino acids. The CDR3, as DNA: TGTGCCAGCAGCTTAGATATCTCTTCCAATGAGCAGTTCTTC. It translates to CASSLDISSNEQFF.

This clonotype was counted between two and nine times. J is TRBJ2-7 and V is TRBV6-5; TRBD1 matches 10 bases. Germline V gene data show CDR1 as MNHEY and CDR2 as SVGAGI. CDR3 size: 14 residues. V trimming: 6 bases; J trimming: 4 bases; junction bases outside the gene matches: 6. CDR3 sequence: CASSYEGQGYEQYF. The CDR3 nucleotides read TGTGCCAGCAGCTACGAGGGACAGGGGTACGAGCAGTACTTC.

The table lists this clonotype with a few counts. The rearrangement uses TRBV5-6 and TRBJ2-5; 12 nucleotides line up with TRBD2. Germline CDR1 reads SGHDT; CDR2 reads YYEEEE. CDR3 length: 15 amino acids. V lost 4 bases, J lost 5 bases, and 6 bases stayed unmatched. CDR3 protein: CASSVPLAGGETQYF. Here the CDR3 DNA reads TGTGCCAGCAGCGTCCCGCTAGCGGGAGGGGAGACCCAGTACTTC. Using reference TRBV5-6 and TRBJ2-5 for the parts outside the CDR3, the full variable domain is DAGVTQSPTHLIKTRGQQVTLRCSPKSGHDTVSWYQQALGQGPQFIFQYYEEEERQRGNFPDRFSGHQFPNYSSELNVNALLLGDSALYLCASSVPLAGGETQYFGPGTRLLVL.

The chain has TRBV7-9 and TRBJ2-3, with a possible D match to TRBD2 (6 bases). Trimming shortened V by 5 bases and J by 2 bases, and 17 bases separated the two germline ends. Germline CDR1 SEHNR, CDR2 FQNEAQ (reference sequence). CDR3 size: 16 residues. DNA of the CDR3: TGTGCCAGCAGCAAGACTCTGGGGGGTTTCACAGATACGCAGTATTTT. Its protein product is CASSKTLGGFTDTQYF.

Concerning this clonotype itself: This may be a read error, as it is one base from a much larger clone. This chain links TRBV12-3 or TRBV12-4 with TRBJ2-5; D not certain. The CDR3 is 13 amino acids. V was trimmed by 10 bases and J by 5 bases, leaving 17 bases between them. DNA of the CDR3: TGTGCCAACATCGGAACCTCGGGCGAGACCCAGTACTTC. Its protein product is CANIGTSGETQYF.

In its sample, this clonotype was seen once. A clone one base away is much larger, so this may be a read error. This chain joins TRBV11-2 and TRBJ2-7; D is unclear. V gave up 7 bases and J gave up 0 bases, with 13 bases separating them. Germline V gives CDR1 SGHAT, CDR2 FQNNGV. The CDR3 sequence is 14 residues long. CDR3 amino acids: CASNPDLPSYEQYF. For the CDR3, the DNA is TGTGCCAGCAACCCTGACTTGCCCTCCTACGAGCAGTACTTC. The full variable domain, in which reference TRBV11-2 and TRBJ2-7 provide the parts outside the CDR3, is EAGVAQSPRYKIIEKRQSVAFWCNPISGHATLYWYQQILGQGPKLLIQFQNNGVVDDSQLPKDRFSAERLKGVDSTLKIQPAKLEDSAVYLCASNPDLPSYEQYFGPGTRLTVT.

Regarding this clonotype: Compared with germline, one end of the junction differs, possibly owing to a read error. The chain recombines TRBV6-2 or TRBV6-3 with TRBJ1-5, with 7 bases aligning to TRBD1. Germline V CDR1 and CDR2: MNHEY, SVGEGT. The CDR3 sequence is 18 residues long. For the CDR3, the DNA is TGTGCCAGCATTTACAGGGCCAGGGGGTATTATAGCAATCAGCCCCAGCATTTT. It is translated as CASIYRARGYYSNQPQHF.

Notes on this clonotype: Given the absence of the conserved phenylalanine or tryptophan at the CDR3 end, a read error is likely. The rearrangement joins TRBV4-3 to TRBJ1-1; D is undetermined. The CDR3 length is 17 residues. Per germline, CDR1 LGHNA and CDR2 YSLEER. Trimming removed 0 bases at V and 0 bases at J, with 14 bases between. Here the CDR3 reads CASSQDPAAFMNTEAFS. CDR3 nucleotide sequence: TGCGCCAGCAGCCAAGATCCGGCAGCCTTTATGAACACTGAAGCTTTCTCT.

Ten or more counts support this clonotype. This sequence joins TRBV29-1 and TRBJ2-7; D not resolved. Germline V gene lookup returns CDR1 SQVTM and CDR2 ANQGSEA. Deletions cut 5 bases from V and 0 bases from J, with 11 bases between. The CDR3 is 13 amino acids. The CDR3 reads CSVFFRDSYEQYF. CDR3 in DNA: TGCAGCGTTTTCTTTAGGGACTCCTACGAGCAGTACTTC.

The V call is TRBV5-5, the J call TRBJ2-2, with D possibly being TRBD1 (5 bases). The germline CDR1 and CDR2 sequences are SGHKS and YYEKEE (reference sequence). CDR3 length: 14 amino acids. V lost 5 bases, J lost 6 bases, and 14 bases lay in between. In nucleotides, the CDR3 is TGTGCCAGCAGTTTGCTTCAGGGCTCCGGGGAGCTGTTTTTT. It specifies CASSLLQGSGELFF. The entire variable domain, with the rest obtained from reference TRBV5-5 and TRBJ2-2, is as follows: DAGVTQSPTHLIKTRGQQVTLRCSPISGHKSVSWYQQVLGQGPQFIFQYYEKEERGRGNFPDRFSARQFPNYSSELNVNALLLGDSALYLCASSLLQGSGELFFGEGSRLTVL.

V and J are TRBV6-5 and TRBJ1-4; D gene ambiguous. The V gene's germline CDR1 is MNHEY and CDR2 SVGAGI. Trimming removed 6 bases at V and 8 bases at J, with 19 bases between. CDR3 length: 15 amino acids. As DNA, the CDR3 is TGTGCCAGCAGCAACACCGGGATTGCGAAAGAAAAACTGTTTTTT. It is translated as CASSNTGIAKEKLFF.

This clonotype was observed a handful of times. An end of the junction does not agree with germline; a read error may underlie this. The chain is built from TRBV12-3 or TRBV12-4 and TRBJ2-1; 7 bases are a match to TRBD1. This CDR3 spans 14 amino acids. CDR3 coding DNA: TGTGCCAGCAGTGACAGGGTCTCCTACGATGAGCAGTTCTTC. This gives the protein CASSDRVSYDEQFF.

This clonotype showed up just a few times. This chain links TRBV12-5 with TRBJ1-1; D is unresolved. Trimming removed 1 base from V and 1 base from J, with 4 bases in between. This CDR3 has 13 residues. CDR1 is LGHNT and CDR2 is FRNRAP in the germline V gene. CDR3 region: CASGLARNTEAFF. CDR3 DNA sequence: TGTGCTAGTGGTTTGGCAAGGAACACTGAAGCTTTCTTT. Complete variable domain (other parts from reference TRBV12-5 and TRBJ1-1): DARVTQTPRHKVTEMGQEVTMRCQPILGHNTVFWYRQTMMQGLELLAYFRNRAPLDDSGMPKDRFSAEMPDATLATLKIQPSEPRDSAVYFCASGLARNTEAFFGQGTRLTVV.

Many counts were recorded for this clonotype. This CDR3 reads CASSFEAGQGRNQPQHF. CDR3 DNA: TGTGCCAGCAGCTTTGAAGCGGGCCAGGGTCGCAATCAGCCCCAGCATTTT. The rearrangement links TRBV7-8 to TRBJ1-5; tentatively, D is TRBD1 (5 bases). Germline V gene sequence: CDR1 SGHVS, CDR2 FQNEAQ. V was shortened by 3 bases and J by 2 bases, with 17 bases between the two germline ends. The CDR3 sequence is 17 residues long. The full variable domain, its missing parts supplied by reference TRBV7-8 and TRBJ1-5, is GAGVSQSPRYKVAKRGQDVALRCDPISGHVSLFWYQQALGQGPEFLTYFQNEAQLDKSGLPSDRFFAERPEGSVSTLKIQRTQQEDSAVYLCASSFEAGQGRNQPQHFGDGTRLSIL.

The J gene is TRBJ2-1, the V gene TRBV6-2 or TRBV6-3, with TRBD2 identical over 7 bases. Germline CDR1 MNHEY, CDR2 SVGEGT. The CDR3 has 14 residues. The V and J ends lost 7 bases and 6 bases, in that order; junction bases with no gene match: 9. CDR3 amino acids: CASKICGSGNEQFF. The CDR3 DNA reads as TGTGCCAGCAAGATTTGCGGGAGTGGCAATGAGCAGTTCTTC.

With respect to this clonotype: The junction differs from germline at one of its ends, possibly a read error. The chain carries TRBV10-2 and TRBJ2-7; perhaps TRBD1 as D (6 bases). CDR3 length: 14 residues. CDR1 and CDR2 (germline): WSHSY, SAAADI. CDR3 nucleotides: TGCGCCAGCAGAAGGACAGCCAACTCCTACAAGCAGTACTTC. This codes for CASRRTANSYKQYF.

Remarks on this clonotype: It is unclear where the CDR3 begins or ends on the DNA, so no DNA is shown, and the CDR3 is as TCRdb lists it. This chain uses TRBV5-1 with TRBJ2-3; no DNA check was done on the table's D call, TRBD2. The germline V gene encodes CDR1 SGHRS and CDR2 YFSETQ. The CDR3 length equals 16 residues, ends included. This CDR3 reads CASSLVASGSSDTQCF.

This clonotype was seen a single time. Because it lacks the conserved phenylalanine or tryptophan at the end, this CDR3 is likely a read error. V gene TRBV28 combines with J gene TRBJ1-5; no firm D call. Germline V gives CDR1 MDHEN, CDR2 SYDVKM. V was clipped by 4 bases and J by 1 base, with 14 bases between them. The CDR3 covers 16 residues. The CDR3 nucleotides read TGTGCCAGCAGTTCCCCCCGGTTGAGAAGCAATCAGCCCCAGCATCTT. It encodes CASSSPRLRSNQPQHL.

The V call is TRBV30, the J call TRBJ1-2, with no clear D. V lost 0 bases and J lost 1, with 0 bases in between. This CDR3 spans 11 amino acids. The germline V gene encodes CDR1 GTSNPN and CDR2 SVGIG (reference sequence). For the CDR3, the DNA is TGTGCCTGGAGTGTTAACTATGGCTACACCTTC. This codes for CAWSVNYGYTF.

With respect to this clonotype: A much bigger clone sits one base away, suggesting this may be a read error. The chain joins TRBV29-1 to TRBJ2-3; 8 positions match TRBD2. The CDR3 runs to 14 residues. Per germline, CDR1 SQVTM and CDR2 ANQGSEA. Trimming removed 5 bases from V and 4 bases from J; junction bases left unmatched: 8. DNA of the CDR3: TGCAGCGTTTATAGCGGGAAGGCACCAGATACGCAGTATTTT. Its protein is CSVYSGKAPDTQYF.

To note about this clonotype: This may come from a read error, since a much larger clone is one base off. The final CDR3 position lacks the conserved phenylalanine or tryptophan, pointing to a likely read error. The J gene is TRBJ2-3, the V gene TRBV29-1; the match to TRBD2 covers 9 bases. The length of the CDR3 is 18 residues. Germline loops: CDR1 SQVTM, CDR2 ANQGSEA. V was pared by 5 bases and J by 3 bases, with 18 bases of the junction left unmatched. DNA of the CDR3: TGCAGCGTTACGAAGCCTACCTTAGCGGGAGCCTCGACAGATACGCAGTATTCT. It codes for CSVTKPTLAGASTDTQYS.